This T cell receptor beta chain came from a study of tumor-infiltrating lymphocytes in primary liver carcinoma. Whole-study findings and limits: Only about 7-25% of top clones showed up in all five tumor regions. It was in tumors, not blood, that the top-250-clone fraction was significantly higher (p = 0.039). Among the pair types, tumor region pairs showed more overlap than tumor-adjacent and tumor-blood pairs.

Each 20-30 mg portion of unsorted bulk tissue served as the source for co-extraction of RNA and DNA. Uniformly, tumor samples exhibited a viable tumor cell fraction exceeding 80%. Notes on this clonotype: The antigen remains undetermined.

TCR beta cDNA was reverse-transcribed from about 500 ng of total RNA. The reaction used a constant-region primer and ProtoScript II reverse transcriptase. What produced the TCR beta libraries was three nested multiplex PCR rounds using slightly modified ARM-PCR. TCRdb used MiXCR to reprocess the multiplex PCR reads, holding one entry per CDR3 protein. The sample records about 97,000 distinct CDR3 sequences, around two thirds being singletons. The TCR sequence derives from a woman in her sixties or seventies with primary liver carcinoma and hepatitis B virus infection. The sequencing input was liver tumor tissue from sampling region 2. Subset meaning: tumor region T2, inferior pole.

The CDR3 loop is CASTRGQGRQPQHF. The CDR3 bases are TGTGCCAGCACCCGAGGACAGGGGAGGCAGCCCCAGCATTTT. The V gene is TRBV6-1, the J gene TRBJ1-5; 9 nucleotides line up with TRBD1. J was trimmed by 7 bases and V by 7 bases; bases with no gene match: 8. This CDR3 is 14 amino acids long. Germline CDR1 is MNHNS and CDR2 is SASEGT.